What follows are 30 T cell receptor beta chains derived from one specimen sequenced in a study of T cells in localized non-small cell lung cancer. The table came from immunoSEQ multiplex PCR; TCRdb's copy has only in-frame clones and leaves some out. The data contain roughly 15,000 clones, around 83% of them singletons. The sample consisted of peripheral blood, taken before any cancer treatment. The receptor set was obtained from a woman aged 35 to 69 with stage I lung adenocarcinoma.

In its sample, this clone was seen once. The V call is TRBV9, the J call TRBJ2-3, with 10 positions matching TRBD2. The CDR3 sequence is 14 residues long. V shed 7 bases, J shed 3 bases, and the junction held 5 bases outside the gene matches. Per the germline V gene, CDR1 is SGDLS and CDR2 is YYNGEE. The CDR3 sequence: CASGLAGDTDTQYF. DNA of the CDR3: TGTGCCAGCGGCCTAGCGGGGGATACAGATACGCAGTATTTT. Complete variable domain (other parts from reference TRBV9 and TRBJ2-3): DSGVTQTPKHLITATGQRVTLRCSPRSGDLSVYWYQQSLDQGLQFLIQYYNGEERAKGNILERFSAQQFPDLHSELNLSSLELGDSALYFCASGLAGDTDTQYFGPGTRLTVL.

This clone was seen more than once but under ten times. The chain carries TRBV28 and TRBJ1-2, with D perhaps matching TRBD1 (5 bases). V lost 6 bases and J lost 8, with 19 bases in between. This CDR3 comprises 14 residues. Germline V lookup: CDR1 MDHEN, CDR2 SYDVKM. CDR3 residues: CASSWGNSPRGYTF. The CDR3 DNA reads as TGTGCCAGCAGCTGGGGGAACAGTCCTAGAGGCTACACCTTC.

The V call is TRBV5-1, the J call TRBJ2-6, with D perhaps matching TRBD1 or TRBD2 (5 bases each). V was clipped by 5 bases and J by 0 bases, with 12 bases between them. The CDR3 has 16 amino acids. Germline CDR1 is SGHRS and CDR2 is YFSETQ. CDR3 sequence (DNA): TGCGCCAGCAGGAGGCTTGGGGGCTCTGGGGCCAACGTCCTGACTTTC. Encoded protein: CASRRLGGSGANVLTF.

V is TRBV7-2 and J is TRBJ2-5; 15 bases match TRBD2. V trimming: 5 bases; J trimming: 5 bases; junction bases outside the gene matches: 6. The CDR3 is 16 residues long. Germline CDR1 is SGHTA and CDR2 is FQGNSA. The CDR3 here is CASSRTSGGAFETQYF. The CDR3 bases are TGTGCCAGCAGCCGGACTAGCGGGGGGGCCTTCGAGACCCAGTACTTC.

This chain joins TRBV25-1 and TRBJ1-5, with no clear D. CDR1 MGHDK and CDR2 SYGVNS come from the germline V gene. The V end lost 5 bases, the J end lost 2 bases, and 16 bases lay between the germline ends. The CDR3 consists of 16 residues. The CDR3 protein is CASSSSTGMGNQPQHF. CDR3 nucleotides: TGTGCCAGCAGTTCATCGACGGGTATGGGCAATCAGCCCCAGCATTTT.

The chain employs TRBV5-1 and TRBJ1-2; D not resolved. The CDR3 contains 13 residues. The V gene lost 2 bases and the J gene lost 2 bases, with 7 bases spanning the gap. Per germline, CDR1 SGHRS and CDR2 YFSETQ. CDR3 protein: CASSLSQNYGYTF. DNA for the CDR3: TGCGCCAGCAGCTTATCACAGAACTATGGCTACACCTTC.

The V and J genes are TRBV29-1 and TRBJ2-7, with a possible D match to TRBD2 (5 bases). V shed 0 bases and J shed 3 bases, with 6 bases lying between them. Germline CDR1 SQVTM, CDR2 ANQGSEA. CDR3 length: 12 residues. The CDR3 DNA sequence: TGCAGCGTTGAAGACGCGGGCTACGAGCAGTACTTC. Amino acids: CSVEDAGYEQYF.

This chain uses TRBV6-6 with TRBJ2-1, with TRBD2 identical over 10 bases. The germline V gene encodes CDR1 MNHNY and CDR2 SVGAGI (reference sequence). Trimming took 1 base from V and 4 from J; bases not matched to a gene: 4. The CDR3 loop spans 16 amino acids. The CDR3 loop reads CASSYFKRGGYNEQFF. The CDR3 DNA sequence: TGTGCCAGCAGTTACTTCAAGCGGGGGGGGTACAATGAGCAGTTCTTC.

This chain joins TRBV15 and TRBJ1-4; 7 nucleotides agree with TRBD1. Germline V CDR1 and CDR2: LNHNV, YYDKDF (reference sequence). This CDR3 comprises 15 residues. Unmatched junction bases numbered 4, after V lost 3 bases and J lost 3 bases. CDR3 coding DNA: TGTGCCACCAGCAGGGACAGGAAACCTAATGAAAAACTGTTTTTT. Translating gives CATSRDRKPNEKLFF.

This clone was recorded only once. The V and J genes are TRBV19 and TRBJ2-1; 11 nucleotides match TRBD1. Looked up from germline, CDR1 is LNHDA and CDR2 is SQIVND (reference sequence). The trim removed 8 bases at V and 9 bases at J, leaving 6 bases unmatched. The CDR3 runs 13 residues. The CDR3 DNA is TGTGCCAGTCTGGACAGGGGGCGAGGTGAGCAGTTCTTC. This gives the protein CASLDRGRGEQFF.

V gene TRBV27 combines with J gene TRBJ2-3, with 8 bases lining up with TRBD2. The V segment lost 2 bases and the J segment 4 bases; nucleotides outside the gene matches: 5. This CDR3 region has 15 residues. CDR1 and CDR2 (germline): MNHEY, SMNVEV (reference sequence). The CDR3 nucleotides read TGTGCCAGCAGTTTACAAGCGGGGGCCTCAGATACGCAGTATTTT. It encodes CASSLQAGASDTQYF.

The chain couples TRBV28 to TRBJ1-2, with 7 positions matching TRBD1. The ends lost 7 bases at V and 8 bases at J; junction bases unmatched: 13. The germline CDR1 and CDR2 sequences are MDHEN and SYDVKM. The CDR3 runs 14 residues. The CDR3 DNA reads TGTGCCAGCATTTCAACAGGGGAACAACGCGGCTACACCTTC. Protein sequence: CASISTGEQRGYTF.

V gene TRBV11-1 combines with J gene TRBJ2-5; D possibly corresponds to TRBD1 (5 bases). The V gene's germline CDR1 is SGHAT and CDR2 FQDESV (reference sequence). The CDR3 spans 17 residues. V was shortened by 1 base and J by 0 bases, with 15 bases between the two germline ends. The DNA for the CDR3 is TGTGCCAGCAGCTTAGGAGACAGAATACAATACCAAGAGACCCAGTACTTC. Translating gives CASSLGDRIQYQETQYF.

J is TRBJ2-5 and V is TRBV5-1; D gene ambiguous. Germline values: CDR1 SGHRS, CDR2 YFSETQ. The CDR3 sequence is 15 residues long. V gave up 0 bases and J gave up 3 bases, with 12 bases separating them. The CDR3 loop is CASSLGWAREETQYF. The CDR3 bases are TGCGCCAGCAGCTTGGGGTGGGCAAGGGAAGAGACCCAGTACTTC.

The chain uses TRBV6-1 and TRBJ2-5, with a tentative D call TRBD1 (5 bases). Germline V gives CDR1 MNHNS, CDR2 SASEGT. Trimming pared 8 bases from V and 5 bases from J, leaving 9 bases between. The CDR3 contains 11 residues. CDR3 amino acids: CASQGVETQYF. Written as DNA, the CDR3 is TGTGCCAGCCAAGGGGTTGAGACCCAGTACTTC.

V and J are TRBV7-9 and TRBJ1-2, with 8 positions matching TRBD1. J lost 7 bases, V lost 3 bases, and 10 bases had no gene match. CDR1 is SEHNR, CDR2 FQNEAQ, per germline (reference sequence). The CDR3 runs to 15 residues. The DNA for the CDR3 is TGTGCCAGCAGCTTGGGGCAGGGGGCGGATGGTGGCTACACCTTC. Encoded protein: CASSLGQGADGGYTF.

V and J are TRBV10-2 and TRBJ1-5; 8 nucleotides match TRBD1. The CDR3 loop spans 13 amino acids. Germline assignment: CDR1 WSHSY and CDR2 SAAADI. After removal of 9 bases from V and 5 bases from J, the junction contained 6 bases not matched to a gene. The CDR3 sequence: CASAQGADQPQHF. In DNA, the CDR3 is TGCGCCAGTGCCCAGGGGGCCGATCAGCCCCAGCATTTT.

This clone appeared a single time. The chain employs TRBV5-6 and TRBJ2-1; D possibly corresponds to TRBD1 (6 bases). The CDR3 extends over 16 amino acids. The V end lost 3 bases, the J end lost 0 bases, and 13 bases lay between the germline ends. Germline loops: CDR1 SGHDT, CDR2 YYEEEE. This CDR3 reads CASSSIQGSSYNEQFF. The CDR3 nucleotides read TGTGCCAGCAGCTCTATACAGGGTTCCTCCTACAATGAGCAGTTCTTC.

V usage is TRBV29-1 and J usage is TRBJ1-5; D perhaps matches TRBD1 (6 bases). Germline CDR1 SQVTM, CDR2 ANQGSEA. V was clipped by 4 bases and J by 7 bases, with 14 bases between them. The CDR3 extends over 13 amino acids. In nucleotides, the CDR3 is TGCAGCGTTGGAGGGGGGCCGGGGCAGCCCCAGCATTTT. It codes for CSVGGGPGQPQHF.

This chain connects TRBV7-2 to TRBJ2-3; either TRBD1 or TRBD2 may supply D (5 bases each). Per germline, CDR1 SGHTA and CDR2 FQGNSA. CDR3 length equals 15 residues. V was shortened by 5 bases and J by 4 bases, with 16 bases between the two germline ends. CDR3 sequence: CASSPLRGESDTQYF. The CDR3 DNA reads TGTGCCAGCAGCCCCCTTAGGGGAGAGTCAGATACGCAGTATTTT.

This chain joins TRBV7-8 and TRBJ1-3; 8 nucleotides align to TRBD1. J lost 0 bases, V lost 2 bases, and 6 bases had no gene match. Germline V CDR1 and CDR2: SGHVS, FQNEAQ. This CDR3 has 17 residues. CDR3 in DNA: TGTGCCAGCAGCTTAATAAGGGGACAGGTCTCTGGAAACACCATATATTTT. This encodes CASSLIRGQVSGNTIYF.

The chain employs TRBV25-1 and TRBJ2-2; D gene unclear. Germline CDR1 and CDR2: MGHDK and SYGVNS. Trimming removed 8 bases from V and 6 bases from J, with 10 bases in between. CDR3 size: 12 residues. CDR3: CASLGQAGELFF. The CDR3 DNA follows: TGTGCCAGCCTAGGGCAGGCCGGGGAGCTGTTTTTT.

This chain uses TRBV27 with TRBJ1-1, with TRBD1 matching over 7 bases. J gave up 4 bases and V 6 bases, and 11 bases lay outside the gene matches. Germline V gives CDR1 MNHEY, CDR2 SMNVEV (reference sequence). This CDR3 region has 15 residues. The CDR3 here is CASRLSDRDGTEAFF. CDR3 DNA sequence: TGTGCCAGCAGACTCAGTGACAGGGACGGCACTGAAGCTTTCTTT.

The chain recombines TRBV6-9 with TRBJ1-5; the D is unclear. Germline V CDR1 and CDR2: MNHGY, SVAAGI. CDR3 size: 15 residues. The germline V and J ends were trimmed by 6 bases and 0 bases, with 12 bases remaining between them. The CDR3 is CASRGIEDSNQPQHF. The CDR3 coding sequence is TGTGCCAGCAGGGGGATAGAGGATAGCAATCAGCCCCAGCATTTT.

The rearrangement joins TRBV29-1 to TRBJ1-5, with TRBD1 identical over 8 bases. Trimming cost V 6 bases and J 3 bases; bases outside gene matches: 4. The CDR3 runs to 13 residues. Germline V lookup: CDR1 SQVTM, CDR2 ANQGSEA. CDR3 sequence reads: CSVRQGNNQPQHF. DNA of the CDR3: TGCAGCGTGAGACAGGGGAACAATCAGCCCCAGCATTTT.

CDR3: CASSNPTGGQSEKLFF. As DNA, the CDR3 is TGTGCCAGCAGCAATCCAACAGGGGGGCAATCTGAAAAACTGTTTTTT. This sequence joins TRBV7-6 and TRBJ1-4; 8 bases are a match to TRBD1. CDR1 is SGHVS, CDR2 FNYEAQ, per germline. The ends lost 5 bases at V and 7 bases at J; junction bases unmatched: 12. The length of the CDR3 is 16 residues.

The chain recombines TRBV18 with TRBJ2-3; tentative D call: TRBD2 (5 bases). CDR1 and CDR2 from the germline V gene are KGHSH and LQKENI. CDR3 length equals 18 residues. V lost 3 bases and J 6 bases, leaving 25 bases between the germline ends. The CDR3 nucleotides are TGTGCCAGCTCACCCAAATTGTCGAGGGAAGGGTTCGGGGATACGCAGTATTTT. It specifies CASSPKLSREGFGDTQYF.

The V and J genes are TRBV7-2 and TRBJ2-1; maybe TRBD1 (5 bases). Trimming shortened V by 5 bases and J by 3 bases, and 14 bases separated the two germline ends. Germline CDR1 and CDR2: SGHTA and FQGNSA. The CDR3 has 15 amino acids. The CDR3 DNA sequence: TGTGCCAGCAGCCCAGGGCGTTCCGACTACAATGAGCAGTTCTTC. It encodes CASSPGRSDYNEQFF.

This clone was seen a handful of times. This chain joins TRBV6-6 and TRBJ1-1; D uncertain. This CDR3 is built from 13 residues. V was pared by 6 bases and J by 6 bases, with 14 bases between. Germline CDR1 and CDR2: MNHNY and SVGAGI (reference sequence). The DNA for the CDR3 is TGTGCCAGCAGCGCCCCGTGGAGGGCTGAAGCTTTCTTT. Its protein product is CASSAPWRAEAFF.

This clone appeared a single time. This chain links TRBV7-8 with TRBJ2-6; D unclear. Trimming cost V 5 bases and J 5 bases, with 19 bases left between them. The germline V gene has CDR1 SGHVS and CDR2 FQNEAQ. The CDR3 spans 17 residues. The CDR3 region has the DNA TGTGCCAGCAGCAAAAATTTCCCACAAAGTCGGGCCAACGTCCTGACTTTC. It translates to CASSKNFPQSRANVLTF.